These T cell receptor beta chains were read from a single sample in a study of CD8 T cells in Susac syndrome. TCRdb recomputed calls from the immunoSEQ multiplex PCR reads with MiXCR, one row per CDR3 protein. The sample consists of under 200,000 distinct CDR3 sequences, just under 95% of them appearing once. Sequencing was performed on CD8+ T cells from PBMCs. Source of these receptors: a human donor with Susac syndrome. The CDR3 runs from the conserved cysteine through the conserved F or W. A D gene is named only where the DNA matches it firmly. Expanded clones get a size class; other rows say once, few or many, or leave the size out.

cdr3_aa cdr3_nt clone_size j_call v_call d_call
CASSTGRQQVTSGYTF TGTGCCAGCAGCACCGGCCGACAACAGGTGACAAGTGGCTACACCTTC . TRBJ1-2 TRBV5-6 .
CASIERGYTEAFF TGTGCCAGTATCGAACGGGGATACACTGAAGCTTTCTTT . TRBJ1-1 TRBV19 .
CSARHAGGSSYNEQFF TGCAGTGCTCGACACGCAGGGGGGAGCTCCTACAATGAGCAGTTCTTC . TRBJ2-1 TRBV20-1 .
CASGTGSFNQPQHF TGTGCCAGCGGGACAGGGTCTTTCAATCAGCCCCAGCATTTT . TRBJ1-5 TRBV12-3/TRBV12-4 TRBD1
CASRLGGVGYNEQFF TGTGCCAGCAGGCTCGGAGGAGTTGGGTACAATGAGCAGTTCTTC . TRBJ2-1 TRBV2 .
CASSGVGKSSYEQYF TGTGCCAGCAGTGGGGTTGGTAAGTCCTCCTACGAGCAGTACTTC . TRBJ2-7 TRBV12-3/TRBV12-4 .
CASSVALGGTYNEQFF TGTGCCAGCAGCGTAGCTCTAGGCGGAACCTACAATGAGCAGTTCTTC . TRBJ2-1 TRBV9 .
CASSVGSMGQPTNEKLFF TGTGCCAGCAGCGTAGGTTCTATGGGACAACCAACTAATGAAAAACTGTTTTTT . TRBJ1-4 TRBV9 .
CASSLWTRNTGELFF TGTGCCAGCAGCCTATGGACTAGGAACACCGGGGAGCTGTTTTTT . TRBJ2-2 TRBV13 TRBD2
CASSDLMDNEKLFF TGTGCCAGCAGTGATTTGATGGATAATGAAAAACTGTTTTTT . TRBJ1-4 TRBV2 .
CSVEAVEIGTQYF TGCAGCGTTGAGGCCGTGGAGATAGGGACCCAGTACTTC . TRBJ2-5 TRBV29-1 .
CASSIAPNEQFF TGTGCCAGTAGTATAGCACCGAATGAGCAGTTCTTC . TRBJ2-1 TRBV19 .
CASSYGTGDQPQHF TGTGCCAGCAGTTACGGGACAGGGGATCAGCCCCAGCATTTT . TRBJ1-5 TRBV6-5 TRBD1
CASSEFSEQFF TGTGCCAGCAGTGAATTCAGTGAGCAGTTCTTC . TRBJ2-1 TRBV2 .
CASSQDEGQGIIVGQFF TGCGCCAGCAGCCAAGATGAAGGGCAGGGAATTATCGTAGGGCAGTTCTTC . TRBJ2-1 TRBV4-1 .
CSAPIGTSYEQYF TGCAGTGCCCCAATTGGGACTAGCTACGAGCAGTACTTC . TRBJ2-7 TRBV20-1 TRBD2
CSARPGGNSGNTIYF TGCAGTGCTAGACCAGGGGGTAACTCTGGAAACACCATATATTTT . TRBJ1-3 TRBV20-1 TRBD1
CASSQGRDSGNTIYF TGCGCCAGCAGTCAAGGACGGGACTCTGGAAACACCATATATTTT . TRBJ1-3 TRBV23-1 .
CASSLSWSGSGPSYEQYF TGTGCCAGCAGTTTATCGTGGTCGGGGAGCGGGCCCTCCTACGAGCAGTACTTC . TRBJ2-7 TRBV27 .
CASSMASSTDTQYF TGCGCCAGCAGCATGGCTTCTAGCACAGATACGCAGTATTTT . TRBJ2-3 TRBV5-1 .
CASSPGSTTPGQPQHF TGCGCCAGCAGCCCCGGGAGCACTACACCTGGTCAGCCCCAGCATTTT once TRBJ1-5 TRBV5-1 .
CASSPRTGTFSGNTIYF TGTGCCAGCAGCCCGAGGACAGGGACGTTCTCTGGAAACACCATATATTTT . TRBJ1-3 TRBV13 TRBD1
CATRQGNQPQHF TGTGCCACCAGACAGGGCAATCAGCCCCAGCATTTT . TRBJ1-5 TRBV19 .
CATSGPRSGSTDTQYF TGTGCCACCAGTGGACCCCGAAGCGGGAGCACAGATACGCAGTATTTT . TRBJ2-3 TRBV24-1 .
CASSSSQGETQYF TGTGCCAGCAGTTCCTCGCAAGGGGAGACCCAGTACTTC once TRBJ2-5 TRBV28 .